The 7 T cell receptor beta chains listed next were all sequenced from one sample in a study of T-cell reconstitution after alpha-beta-depleted transplantation in children. During its preparation, the TCRbeta library received unique molecular identifiers. TCRdb passed the PCR reads through MiXCR, listing each CDR3 protein once. The profile shows around 80,000 distinct CDR3 sequences, 15% to 20% of them singletons. The sample here was PBMCs, mostly from graft donor cells, taken 360 days after TCRalphabeta/CD19-depleted stem cell transplant. The receptor source for this set is a male patient between 2 and 10 years old who had a stem cell transplant for acute lymphoblastic leukemia, so the T cells may come from the graft donor.

This clonotype was found a few times. The chain is built from TRBV11-2 and TRBJ1-2, with no clear D. Germline V CDR1 and CDR2: SGHAT, FQNNGV. The CDR3 totals 13 residues. The V end was cut by 2 bases, the J end by 5 bases, with 9 bases between. The CDR3 DNA is TGTGCCAGCAGCTTACGGGCCTTTTATGGCTACACCTTC. Protein: CASSLRAFYGYTF.

This clonotype was seen only a few times. V usage is TRBV29-1 and J usage is TRBJ1-1; D remains unclear. The CDR3 runs to 12 residues. CDR1 is SQVTM, CDR2 ANQGSEA, per germline. Trimming shortened V by 6 bases and J by 3 bases, and 11 bases separated the two germline ends. The CDR3 loop is CSVRPPHTEAFF. For the CDR3, the DNA is TGCAGCGTCCGTCCGCCCCACACTGAAGCTTTCTTT.

CDR3 bases: TGTGCCAGCAGTGAAGCGCCCGGGCGGAGGTCCTACGAGCAGTACTTC. Amino acid sequence: CASSEAPGRRSYEQYF. The V gene is TRBV2, the J gene TRBJ2-7; D possibly corresponds to TRBD2 (5 bases). Per germline, CDR1 SNHLY and CDR2 FYNNEI. V gave up 0 bases and J gave up 1 base, with 13 bases separating them. The CDR3 covers 16 residues.

In regard to this clonotype: The junction shows a germline mismatch at one end, possibly a read error. The V and J genes are TRBV5-1 and TRBJ1-1, with 8 bases identical to TRBD1. Germline values: CDR1 SGHRS, CDR2 YFSETQ. The CDR3 extends over 14 amino acids. The CDR3 is CASSKQGVVAEALF. The CDR3 DNA reads TGCGCCAGCAGTAAACAGGGGGTAGTCGCTGAAGCTTTATTT.

V is TRBV7-9 and J is TRBJ2-5; D is undetermined. Germline V gene sequence: CDR1 SEHNR, CDR2 FQNEAQ (reference sequence). Trimming left V 2 bases short and J 2 bases short, with 12 bases between. This CDR3 is built from 15 residues. CDR3 sequence reads: CASSLIRNAQETQYF. Here the CDR3 DNA reads TGTGCCAGCAGCTTAATCCGGAACGCTCAAGAGACCCAGTACTTC.

V and J are TRBV30 and TRBJ2-3, with TRBD2 matching 11 bases. The CDR3 totals 14 residues. CDR1 and CDR2 from the germline V gene are GTSNPN and SVGIG (reference sequence). J was trimmed by 3 bases and V by 5 bases; bases with no gene match: 4. The CDR3 region has the DNA TGTGCCTGGGCTAGCGGGAGGATGACAGATACGCAGTATTTT. It is translated as CAWASGRMTDTQYF.

This clonotype was seen more than once but under ten times. The V gene is TRBV20-1, the J gene TRBJ2-7; 7 bases fit TRBD1. Germline CDR1 and CDR2: DFQATT and SNEGSKA (reference sequence). Unmatched junction bases numbered 5, after V lost 2 bases and J lost 4 bases. The CDR3 extends over 13 amino acids. As DNA, the CDR3 is TGCAGTGCTAGACACAGGGGTGTTTACGAGCAGTACTTC. It specifies CSARHRGVYEQYF.